This T cell receptor beta chain came from a study of blood T cell repertoires in COVID-19. V shed 4 bases and J 5 bases; nucleotides not matched to a gene: 5. The germline V gene encodes CDR1 SGHDT and CDR2 YYEEEE. This CDR3 has 14 amino acids. This clone has just one count. TCRdb's copy holds only in-frame clones and misses some; the assay was immunoSEQ multiplex PCR. The profile shows about 150,000 clones, 91% of them singletons. The rearrangement joins TRBV5-6 to TRBJ1-2; TRBD1 aligns across 10 bases. The sequenced material came from peripheral blood. The sequence came from a man aged 45-65 years with acute or convalescent COVID-19. This CDR3 is CASSGDRGYYGYTF. DNA of the CDR3: TGTGCCAGCAGCGGGGACAGGGGTTATTATGGCTACACCTTC.